The 15 T cell receptor beta chains below come from one sample, sequenced in a study of T cell responses to AZD1222 COVID-19 vaccine. Clones were sequenced by immunoSEQ multiplex PCR, and TCRdb holds only the in-frame ones, with some missing. The data show around 110,000 clones, roughly nine tenths seen once. Sequencing used peripheral blood, obtained on day 0 of AZD1222 vaccination. These receptors were collected from an adult in good health.

V gene TRBV11-1 combines with J gene TRBJ2-5, with D perhaps matching TRBD1 (5 bases). This CDR3 region has 16 residues. Germline V lookup: CDR1 SGHAT, CDR2 FQDESV (reference sequence). The V gene lost 4 bases and the J gene lost 2 bases, with 17 bases spanning the gap. The CDR3 DNA reads as TGTGCCAGCAGCTCCCGACGGGCCAGGGATCAAGAGACCCAGTACTTC. Its translation is CASSSRRARDQETQYF.

The J gene is TRBJ2-7, the V gene TRBV28, with 8 bases lining up with TRBD1. This CDR3 has 17 residues. CDR1 and CDR2 (germline): MDHEN, SYDVKM. The V and J ends lost 2 bases and 3 bases, in that order; junction bases with no gene match: 12. DNA for the CDR3: TGTGCCAGCAGTTTACCCCCCCCTGACAGGGGCGGCTACGAGCAGTACTTC. Its translation is CASSLPPPDRGGYEQYF. The full variable domain, in which reference TRBV28 and TRBJ2-7 provide the parts outside the CDR3, is DVKVTQSSRYLVKRTGEKVFLECVQDMDHENMFWYRQDPGLGLRLIYFSYDVKMKEKGDIPEGYSVSREKKERFSLILESASTNQTSMYLCASSLPPPDRGGYEQYFGPGTRLTVT.

This clone was counted ten times or more. V gene TRBV6-4 combines with J gene TRBJ2-3; 10 nucleotides line up with TRBD2. CDR1 MRHNA and CDR2 SNTAGT come from the germline V gene. CDR3 length: 15 residues. Unmatched junction bases numbered 3, after V lost 2 bases and J lost 4 bases. CDR3 region: CASSDTAGGPDTQYF. The DNA of the CDR3 is TGTGCCAGCAGTGACACAGCGGGAGGGCCAGATACGCAGTATTTT.

This chain connects TRBV29-1 to TRBJ1-5; tentatively, D is TRBD1 (5 bases). Germline V gene lookup returns CDR1 SQVTM and CDR2 ANQGSEA. V was clipped by 4 bases and J by 3 bases, with 7 bases between them. The CDR3 spans 12 residues. The CDR3 region is CSVADTNQPQHF. For the CDR3, the DNA is TGCAGCGTTGCGGACACCAATCAGCCCCAGCATTTT. Together with reference TRBV29-1 and TRBJ1-5, the CDR3 gives the full variable domain: SAVISQKPSRDICQRGTSLTIQCQVDSQVTMMFWYRQQPGQSLTLIATANQGSEATYESGFVIDKFPISRPNLTFSTLTVSNMSPEDSSIYLCSVADTNQPQHFGDGTRLSIL.

This chain's CDR3 is CASSSKQGVNEKLFF. CDR3 in DNA: TGTGCCAGCAGCTCTAAACAGGGAGTTAATGAAAAACTGTTTTTT. The gene calls are TRBV7-2 and TRBJ1-4; a weak D match, TRBD1 (6 bases). Trimming took off 4 bases at V and 4 bases at J, with 13 bases between the two ends. Germline V lookup: CDR1 SGHTA, CDR2 FQGNSA. CDR3 length: 15 residues. The variable domain in full, completed from reference TRBV7-2 and TRBJ1-4, reads GAGVSQSPSNKVTEKGKDVELRCDPISGHTALYWYRQSLGQGLEFLIYFQGNSAPDKSGLPSDRFSAERTGGSVSTLTIQRTQQEDSAVYLCASSSKQGVNEKLFFGSGTQLSVL.

The chain recombines TRBV9 with TRBJ1-6; no definite D call. CDR3 length: 11 residues. V was clipped by 2 bases and J by 14 bases, with 8 bases between them. The germline gives CDR1 SGDLS, CDR2 YYNGEE. The CDR3 region is CASSVSGTLHF. DNA for the CDR3: TGTGCCAGCAGCGTCTCTGGAACCCTCCACTTT.

The rearrangement uses TRBV5-4 and TRBJ1-1; the D gene is possibly TRBD1 (5 bases). CDR1 and CDR2 (germline): SGHNT, YYREEE (reference sequence). CDR3 length: 13 residues. V lost 7 bases to trimming and J lost 7 bases, with 17 bases between them. The CDR3 DNA follows: TGTGCCAGCGGATTTACAGGAACTTTTGAAGCTTTCTTT. Amino acid sequence: CASGFTGTFEAFF. The full variable domain, with the rest looked up from reference TRBV5-4 and TRBJ1-1, is ETGVTQSPTHLIKTRGQQVTLRCSSQSGHNTVSWYQQALGQGPQFIFQYYREEENGRGNFPPRFSGLQFPNYSSELNVNALELDDSALYLCASGFTGTFEAFFGQGTRLTVV.

This chain connects TRBV30 to TRBJ1-6, with D tentatively TRBD1 (6 bases). V shed 3 bases and J shed 6 bases, with 15 bases lying between them. Germline CDR1 and CDR2: GTSNPN and SVGIG (reference sequence). The CDR3 extends over 15 amino acids. CDR3 protein: CAWRGQGRGNSPLHF. As DNA, the CDR3 is TGTGCCTGGAGGGGGCAGGGGAGGGGTAATTCACCCCTCCACTTT.

The CDR3: CASSGAPGQGPRYSYNEQFF. For the CDR3, the DNA is TGTGCCAGCAGTGGTGCCCCGGGACAGGGGCCCCGGTACTCCTACAATGAGCAGTTCTTC. V usage is TRBV28 and J usage is TRBJ2-1; 10 bases match TRBD1. Germline-derived CDR1 and CDR2 are MDHEN and SYDVKM. Trimming removed 5 bases from V and 0 bases from J; junction bases left unmatched: 16. CDR3 length equals 20 residues.

This chain joins TRBV28 and TRBJ2-1, with 8 bases identical to TRBD1. Germline-derived CDR1 and CDR2 are MDHEN and SYDVKM. After removal of 7 bases from V and 4 bases from J, the junction contained 9 bases not matched to a gene. The CDR3 runs 15 residues. The CDR3 sequence is CASTDDQGAYNEQFF. The DNA of the CDR3 is TGTGCCAGCACAGACGACCAGGGGGCATACAATGAGCAGTTCTTC.

V usage is TRBV28 and J usage is TRBJ1-2, with 7 bases fitting TRBD1. CDR1 is MDHEN and CDR2 is SYDVKM in the germline V gene. The J segment lost 7 bases and the V segment lost 6 bases, leaving 20 bases of the junction unmatched. The CDR3 has 17 amino acids. CDR3: CASSLGTFDRERPGYTF. The CDR3 DNA sequence: TGTGCCAGCAGCTTGGGGACCTTCGACAGGGAGAGGCCTGGCTACACCTTC.

The CDR3 nucleotides are TGTGCCAGCAGCATCCTAGCGGGGGCCGCTTACAATGAGCAGTTCTTC. Translated: CASSILAGAAYNEQFF. The genes are TRBV7-2 and TRBJ2-1, with 10 bases identical to TRBD2. CDR1 SGHTA and CDR2 FQGNSA come from the germline V gene. The CDR3 extends over 16 amino acids. With V trimmed by 5 bases and J by 4 bases, 8 bases remained unmatched.

The chain links TRBV6-2 or TRBV6-3 to TRBJ1-1; no clear D. Germline CDR1 and CDR2: MNHEY and SVGEGT. This CDR3 region has 12 residues. The V gene lost 5 bases and the J gene lost 1 base, with 5 bases spanning the gap. The CDR3 DNA reads TGTGCCAGCAGTCCGGAGAACACTGAAGCTTTCTTT. This codes for CASSPENTEAFF.

Written as DNA, the CDR3 is TGTGCCAGCAGCTCCACGCTAAAATACAGGGGGACTGAAGCTTTCTTT. This sequence encodes CASSSTLKYRGTEAFF. The rearrangement joins TRBV7-2 to TRBJ1-1, with 8 bases fitting TRBD1. The junction had 12 bases not matched to a gene; V was cut back by 4 bases and J by 5 bases. Germline V gives CDR1 SGHTA, CDR2 FQGNSA. This CDR3 has 16 residues.

This clone was recorded a few times. The chain couples TRBV7-3 to TRBJ1-6, with 8 bases identical to TRBD1. V gave up 5 bases and J gave up 4 bases; unmatched junction bases: 4. The length of the CDR3 is 15 residues. The germline CDR1 and CDR2 sequences are SGHTA and FQGTGA. In DNA, the CDR3 is TGTGCCAGCAGCGAGGGGACAGGTTATAATTCACCCCTCCACTTT. Translated, it gives CASSEGTGYNSPLHF.